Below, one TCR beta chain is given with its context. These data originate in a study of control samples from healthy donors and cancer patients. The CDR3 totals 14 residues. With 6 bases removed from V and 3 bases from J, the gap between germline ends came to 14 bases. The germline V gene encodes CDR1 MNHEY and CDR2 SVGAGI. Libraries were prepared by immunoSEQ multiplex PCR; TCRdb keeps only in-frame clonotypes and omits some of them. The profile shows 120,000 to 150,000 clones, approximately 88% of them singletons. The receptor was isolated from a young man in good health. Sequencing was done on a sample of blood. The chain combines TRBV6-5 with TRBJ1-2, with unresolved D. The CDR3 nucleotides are TGTGCCAGCAGCCTCGGCGACAAGCACTATGGCTACACCTTC. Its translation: CASSLGDKHYGYTF.